This is a list of T cell receptor beta chains from one sample in a study of blood T cell repertoires in COVID-19. Here immunoSEQ multiplex PCR was the method, and the copy in TCRdb shows in-frame clones only, minus some. The sample comprises approximately 260,000 clones, just under 90% of which are singletons, and 1.9% rests with the top ten. The sample comprised PBMCs or T cells enriched from blood (not recorded which). All receptors derive from a woman aged 55-69 years who had recovered from COVID-19. Each CDR3 is given with its conserved first and last residue. A D gene is named only where the DNA matches it firmly. Part of the rows lack a size; the others show once, few, many or a class for expanded clones.

j_call clone_size d_call v_call cdr3_nt cdr3_aa
TRBJ2-7 few . TRBV5-4 TGTGCCAGCACCCCAATCGGACATCCAGTCGAGCAGTACTTC CASTPIGHPVEQYF
TRBJ2-7 . . TRBV2 TGTGCCAGCAGAATTCCACTACACCGAAATTCCTACGAGCAGTACTTC CASRIPLHRNSYEQYF
TRBJ1-5 few TRBD1 TRBV7-9 TGTGCCAGCAGCCACGGGACAGGGAATCAGCCCCAGCATTTT CASSHGTGNQPQHF
TRBJ2-3 . . TRBV30 TGTGCCTGGAGAACGGGTCCTAGCACAGATACGCAGTATTTT CAWRTGPSTDTQYF
TRBJ2-1 . TRBD1 TRBV6-5 TGTGCCAGCATTCGCTACAGGGGATACAATGAGCAGTTCTTC CASIRYRGYNEQFF
TRBJ1-6 . . TRBV2 TGTGCCAGCAGGAAGGACAGCGTAAATTCACCCCTCCACTTT CASRKDSVNSPLHF
TRBJ2-7 . TRBD1 TRBV18 TGTGCCAGCTCACCATCTGCAACAGGGGGCAACTACGAGCAGTACTTC CASSPSATGGNYEQYF
TRBJ2-3 . TRBD2 TRBV3-1/TRBV3-2 TGTGCCAGCAGCCTTACTAGCGGAGCTAGCACAGATACGCAGTATTTT CASSLTSGASTDTQYF
TRBJ1-5 . . TRBV18 TGTGCCAGCTCACCACGGTCAGGACAGTTACCACCCCAGCATTTT CASSPRSGQLPPQHF
TRBJ2-1 . . TRBV30 TGTGCCTGGACTTTAAGGGGCAATGAGCAGTTCTTC CAWTLRGNEQFF
TRBJ2-1 . TRBD2 TRBV3-1/TRBV3-2 TGTGCCAGCAGCCAAGGAAGACTAGCGGGAGGAATCAATGAGCAGTTCTTC CASSQGRLAGGINEQFF
TRBJ2-1 . . TRBV11-2 TGTGCCAGCAGCTTTGAAATCGGGACTCCTAACTGGGTGGATGAGCAGTTCTTC CASSFEIGTPNWVDEQFF
TRBJ1-4 . TRBD1 TRBV7-6 TGTGCCAGCAGGAAACGGGACAGGGAAAATGAAAAACTGTTTTTT CASRKRDRENEKLFF
TRBJ1-1 . . TRBV10-2 TGCGCCAGCGGCCCGGTTAGAAACTCGGGAGCGATAGCTTTCTTT CASGPVRNSGAIAFF
TRBJ2-5 . TRBD2 TRBV5-1 TGCGCCAGCAGCTTGGGTTTAGCGGGGACCCAAGAGACCCAGTACTTC CASSLGLAGTQETQYF
TRBJ2-7 . TRBD1 TRBV19 TGTGCCAGTAGTAGGGCATGGGGACAGGGTGGCGAGCAGTACTTC CASSRAWGQGGEQYF
TRBJ1-5 . . TRBV5-8 TGTGCCAGCAGCTCCTCTGTCAGGGGAAGGAATCAGCCCCAGCATTTT CASSSSVRGRNQPQHF
TRBJ2-1 . . TRBV10-2 TGCGCCAGCAGTAGATTAGGGGGTTATGAGCAGTTCTTC CASSRLGGYEQFF
TRBJ2-3 . TRBD2 TRBV10-2 TGCGCCAGCAGGTTTAGCGGGGGGGCCCAAGATACGCAGTATTTT CASRFSGGAQDTQYF
TRBJ2-7 . TRBD1 TRBV9 TGTGCCAGCTCCGTTGCGGGGACAGGTTCCTACGAGCAGTACTTC CASSVAGTGSYEQYF
TRBJ2-3 . TRBD2 TRBV7-3 TGTGCCAGCAGCCCCCGGACTAGCGGGGAGAAAGATACGCAGTATTTT CASSPRTSGEKDTQYF
TRBJ1-5 . TRBD1 TRBV28 TGTGCCAGCAGTTTGTTGGACAGGGAAATCAATCAGCCCCAGCATTTT CASSLLDREINQPQHF
TRBJ1-2 once TRBD1 TRBV5-5 TGTGCCAGCAGCTCAACGGGACAGCAACTTTCCACCCTCTATGGCTACACCTTC CASSSTGQQLSTLYGYTF
TRBJ1-5 . . TRBV2 TGTGCCAGCAGTGTCGAAAGGGGGAAGAATCAGCCCCAGCATTTT CASSVERGKNQPQHF
TRBJ1-1 . . TRBV5-1 TGCGCCAGCAGCTCGGGACTGCAGAACACTGAAGCTTTCTTT CASSSGLQNTEAFF
TRBJ2-7 . TRBD1 TRBV29-1 TGCAGCGTGCCGGGACAGGGTGTCGACGAGCAGTACTTC CSVPGQGVDEQYF
TRBJ1-5 once . TRBV28 TGTGCCAGCACGCCGCGAGGCCCATATCAGCCCCAGCATTTT CASTPRGPYQPQHF
TRBJ2-5 . . TRBV28 TGTGCCAGCAGTTTAATTGGAGGGGGCGGGGAGACCCAGTACTTC CASSLIGGGGETQYF
TRBJ1-4 few . TRBV28 TGTGCCAGCATGAGGACTCCCGATGAAAAACTGTTTTTT CASMRTPDEKLFF
TRBJ2-1 . . TRBV6-1 TGTGCCAGCAGTGAATACAGCAACAATGAGCAGTTCTTC CASSEYSNNEQFF
TRBJ1-2 few . TRBV19 TGTGCCAGTAGTATAACGGCGGGGGACTATGGCTACACCTTC CASSITAGDYGYTF
TRBJ2-1 . TRBD2 TRBV6-5 TGTGCCAGCAGCTCACCTTCTAGCGGCTACAATGAGCAGTTCTTC CASSSPSSGYNEQFF
TRBJ1-2 . TRBD1 TRBV19 TGTGCCAGTAGTTCAACCGGGACAGGGTACGGCTACACCTTC CASSSTGTGYGYTF
TRBJ1-1 . . TRBV12-3/TRBV12-4 TGTGCCAGCAGTTTAGAGGGGCCCCCGGCTTTCTTT CASSLEGPPAFF
TRBJ1-2 . . TRBV12-3/TRBV12-4 TGTGCCAGCAGTTTAGGGCAGGGGTACGGCTACACCTTC CASSLGQGYGYTF
TRBJ2-1 . TRBD2 TRBV7-2 TGTGCCAGCAGCTTAGGCGGGAGGTCCTACAATGAGCAGTTCTTC CASSLGGRSYNEQFF
TRBJ2-5 many TRBD1 TRBV24-1 TGTGCCACCAGTGATACCATGGGACAGCTAGAGACCCAGTACTTC CATSDTMGQLETQYF
TRBJ1-5 . TRBD1 TRBV7-3 TGTGCCAGCAGCTTAACGGGACAGGACAATCAGCCCCAGCATTTT CASSLTGQDNQPQHF
TRBJ2-7 . TRBD2 TRBV27 TGTGCCAGCAGTTCTATAGCGGGGGGGGACTACGAGCAGTACTTC CASSSIAGGDYEQYF
TRBJ2-7 . TRBD1 TRBV19 TGTGCCAGCACGACAGGGGCAGGACCCTACGAGCAGTACTTC CASTTGAGPYEQYF
TRBJ1-6 . TRBD1 TRBV5-1 TGCGCCAGCAGCTCAGGACAGGGGGTGAATTCACCCCTCCACTTT CASSSGQGVNSPLHF
TRBJ2-2 . . TRBV5-4 TGTGCCAGCAGCTCCGACAGGTCCGGCACCGGGGAGCTGTTTTTT CASSSDRSGTGELFF
TRBJ2-7 . . TRBV12-3/TRBV12-4 TGTGCCAGCAGCGGGATCCGCCTTGAGCAGTACTTC CASSGIRLEQYF
TRBJ2-3 . TRBD2 TRBV5-6 TGTGCCAGCAGCGTCGGGACTAGCGGGCTAGATACGCAGTATTTT CASSVGTSGLDTQYF
TRBJ2-1 . TRBD2 TRBV7-8 TGTGCCAGCAGCCTCCGCCGGGGGGGCGAGCAGTTCTTC CASSLRRGGEQFF
TRBJ1-6 . . TRBV28 TGTGCCAGCAGTTTAGTAGGGGCACCCCTCCACTTT CASSLVGAPLHF
TRBJ1-3 few . TRBV11-2 TGTGCCAGCAGCTTAGCAGGCTCTGGAAACACCATATATTTT CASSLAGSGNTIYF